This T cell receptor (beta chain) was recovered during a study of CD8 T cells in ankylosing spondylitis. Broader study findings: Disease-linked clones had a CD8+ phenotype and relatively low frequency in peripheral blood. Clones linked to disease were reported to show significant enrichment in matched ankylosing spondylitis synovial fluid. Reports of some motif variants in reactive arthritis synovial fluid and blood predate this one.

Germline V gene sequence: CDR1 MGHRA, CDR2 YSYEKL. The CDR3 runs to 16 residues. V was pared by 3 bases and J by 3 bases, with 7 bases of the junction left unmatched. This clonotype showed up just a few times. Its antigen is undetermined. Generation of TCR beta libraries employed quantitative 5'-RACE incorporating molecular barcodes. One entry per CDR3 protein, called by TCRdb with MiXCR from the 5' RACE reads. The sample holds a few hundred thousand distinct CDR3 sequences; more than 15% are singletons and the top ten take under 40%. The source is a male donor with ankylosing spondylitis or in good health (not recorded which). This chain connects TRBV4-1 to TRBJ1-5; TRBD1 aligns across 8 bases. The sequenced material came from blood, either unsorted or a sorted T cell fraction (not recorded which). CDR3 residues: CASSHTGTGYNQPQHF. CDR3 DNA sequence: TGCGCCAGCAGCCATACCGGGACAGGTTACAATCAGCCCCAGCATTTT.